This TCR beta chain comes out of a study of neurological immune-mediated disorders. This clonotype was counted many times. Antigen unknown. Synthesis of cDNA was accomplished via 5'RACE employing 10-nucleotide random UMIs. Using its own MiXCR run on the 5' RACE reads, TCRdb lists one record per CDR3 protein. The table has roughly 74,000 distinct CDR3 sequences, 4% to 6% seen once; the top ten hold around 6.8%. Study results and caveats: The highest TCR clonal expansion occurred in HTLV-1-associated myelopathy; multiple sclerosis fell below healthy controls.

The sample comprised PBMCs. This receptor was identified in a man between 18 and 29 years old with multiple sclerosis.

CDR3 sequence (DNA): TGCAGTGCTAGGAAGACAGGGCAGGACCGTCTTGAAGCTTTCTTT. Protein: CSARKTGQDRLEAFF. The chain has TRBV20-1 and TRBJ1-1; 7 bases match TRBD1. Germline assignment: CDR1 DFQATT and CDR2 SNEGSKA (reference sequence). The CDR3 extends over 15 amino acids. Trimming took 3 bases from V and 7 from J; bases not matched to a gene: 14.